This T cell receptor (beta chain) was recorded in a study of immune heterogeneity within non-small cell lung tumors. This clonotype was seen at least ten times. Its antigen remains unidentified. CDR3 length equals 15 residues. V lost 2 bases and J 6 bases, leaving 17 bases between the germline ends. Looked up from germline, CDR1 is KGHSH and CDR2 is LQKENI. General study results and limits: High-frequency T-cell receptor beta clonotypes differed largely between individual patients. While identical dominant CDR3 beta clonotypes recurred across tumor sites within a patient, high-frequency clones unique to individual sites also appeared.

Multiplex PCR amplified TCR beta CDR3 with 32 V and 13 J primers. TCRdb itself ran the multiplex PCR reads through MiXCR, one entry per CDR3 protein. The profile shows tens of thousands of distinct CDR3 sequences, 28% of them singletons. For each sample, template was approximately 0.6 ug of bulk tumor genomic DNA. Biopsies, several per primary tumor and spaced far apart, were collected during surgery. Curative surgical treatment was performed in patients who had newly diagnosed, untreated non-small cell lung cancer. Patients newly diagnosed with non-small cell lung cancer and having curative-intent surgery served as donors.

The sequencing sample was made of lung tumor tissue. The V gene is TRBV18, the J gene TRBJ2-7; maybe TRBD1 (6 bases). The clonotype comes from a man aged 40-55 years with non-small cell lung cancer. The CDR3 protein is CASSPTPGDPSEQYF. CDR3 in DNA: TGTGCCAGCTCACCAACACCAGGGGACCCGTCCGAGCAGTACTTC.